This TCR beta chain was sequenced during a study of T cell repertoires in cytomegalovirus infection. Study summary: Recently described HLA-C-restricted plus well-studied HLA-B-restricted CMV epitopes were used. Both a matching HLA type and CMV infection were indicated by public TCR beta signatures.

One entry per CDR3 protein, called by TCRdb with MiXCR from the reads. The sample has around 710,000 distinct CDR3 sequences, under 35% seen once; the top ten hold around 14%. Whole-study findings and limits: Across the ex vivo response, the dominant clonotypes were HLA-C-restricted CMV-specific TCR beta clonotypes.

Comment on this clonotype: Its specificity is not known.

Germline V gene lookup returns CDR1 SEHNR and CDR2 FQNEAQ (reference sequence). Unmatched junction bases numbered 5, after V lost 1 base and J lost 0 bases. The CDR3 extends over 16 amino acids. This rearrangement joins TRBV7-9 to TRBJ1-2, with 7 positions matching TRBD1. This receptor was obtained from a human donor in good health (CMV status not recorded). Some clones in this sample may be carry-over from other donors' samples. The material was cultured CD8+ T cells from PBMCs, obtained from culture after CMV antigen stimulation. The CDR3 spells CASSLEGGLANYGYTF. Written as DNA, the CDR3 is TGTGCCAGCAGCTTAGAAGGGGGCTTGGCTAACTATGGCTACACCTTC.